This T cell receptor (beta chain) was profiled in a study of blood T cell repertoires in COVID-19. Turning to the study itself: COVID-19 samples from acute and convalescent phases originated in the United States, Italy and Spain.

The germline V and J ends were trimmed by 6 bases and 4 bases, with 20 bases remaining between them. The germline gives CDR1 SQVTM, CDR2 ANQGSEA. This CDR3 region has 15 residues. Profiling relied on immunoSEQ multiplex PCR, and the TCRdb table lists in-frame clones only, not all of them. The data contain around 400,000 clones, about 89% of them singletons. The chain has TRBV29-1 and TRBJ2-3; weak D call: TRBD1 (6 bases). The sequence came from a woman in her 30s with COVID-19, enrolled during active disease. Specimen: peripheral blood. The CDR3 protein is CSVGGRDPWPDTQYF. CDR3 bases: TGCAGCGTAGGGGGACGGGACCCCTGGCCAGATACGCAGTATTTT.